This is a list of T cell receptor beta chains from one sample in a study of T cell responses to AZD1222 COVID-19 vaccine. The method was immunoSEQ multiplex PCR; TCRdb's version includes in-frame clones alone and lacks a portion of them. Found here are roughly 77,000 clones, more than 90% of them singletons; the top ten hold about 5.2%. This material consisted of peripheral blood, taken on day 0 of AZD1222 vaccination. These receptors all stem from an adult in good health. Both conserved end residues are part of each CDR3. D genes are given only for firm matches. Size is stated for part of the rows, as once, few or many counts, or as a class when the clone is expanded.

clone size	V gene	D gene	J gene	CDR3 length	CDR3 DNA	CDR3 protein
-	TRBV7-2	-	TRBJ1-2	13	TGTGCCAGCAGCTTAGACAGGGTTGGCGGCTACACCTTC	CASSLDRVGGYTF
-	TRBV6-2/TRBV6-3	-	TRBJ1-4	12	TGTGCCAGCAGCCCAAGCTACGAAAAACTGTTTTTT	CASSPSYEKLFF
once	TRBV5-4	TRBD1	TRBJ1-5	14	TGTGCCAGCAGCCCAGGACAGGGCCATCAGCCCCAGCATTTT	CASSPGQGHQPQHF
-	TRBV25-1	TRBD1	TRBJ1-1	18	TGTGCCAGCAGTGAATTAAGGGGGACAGGGGACCTGAACACTGAAGCTTTCTTT	CASSELRGTGDLNTEAFF
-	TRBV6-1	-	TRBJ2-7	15	TGTGCCAGCTGTGAGTTCGGGACCACCTCAGGAGAGCAGTACTTC	CASCEFGTTSGEQYF
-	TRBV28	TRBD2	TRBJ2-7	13	TGTGCCAGCAGTCGACTAGCCCCCTACGAGCAGTACTTC	CASSRLAPYEQYF
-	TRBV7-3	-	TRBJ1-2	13	TGTGCCAGCAGCAGGGGCCCCTCATATGGCTACACCTTC	CASSRGPSYGYTF
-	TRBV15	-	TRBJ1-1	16	TGTGCCACCAGCAGAGATTCTAGCCCAGGGACCCCTGAAGCTTTCTTT	CATSRDSSPGTPEAFF
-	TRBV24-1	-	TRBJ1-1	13	TGTGCCACCAGAGAACAGGGAAACACTGAAGCTTTCTTT	CATREQGNTEAFF
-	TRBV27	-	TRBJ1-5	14	TGTGCCAGCAGTACTCTCTATAGCAATCAGCCCCAGCATTTT	CASSTLYSNQPQHF
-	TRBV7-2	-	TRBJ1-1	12	TGTGCCAGCAGCTTAGGGTGGACTGAAGCTTTCTTT	CASSLGWTEAFF
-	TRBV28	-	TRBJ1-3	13	TGTGCCAGCAGCCGTGCGACAGGAAACACCATATATTTT	CASSRATGNTIYF
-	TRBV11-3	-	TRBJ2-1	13	TGTGCCAGCAGCTCCGACAGTTACAATGAGCAGTTCTTC	CASSSDSYNEQFF
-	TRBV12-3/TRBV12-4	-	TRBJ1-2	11	TGTGCCAGCAGTTTAAGTAGCAGAACCACCTTC	CASSLSSRTTF
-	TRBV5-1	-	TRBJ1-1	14	TGCGCCAGCAGCACGGACGGCATGAACACTGAAGCTTTCTTT	CASSTDGMNTEAFF
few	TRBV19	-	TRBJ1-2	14	TGTGCCAGTAGTATTGAGGAACAGGCCCTTGGCTACACCTTC	CASSIEEQALGYTF
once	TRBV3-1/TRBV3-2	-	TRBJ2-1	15	TGTGCCAGCAGCCAGAGGCAGGGGCAGCTCTATGAGCAGTTCTTC	CASSQRQGQLYEQFF
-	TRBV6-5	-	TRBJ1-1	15	TGTGCCAGCAGTACGCTGACCGGATCGAACACTGAAGCTTTCTTT	CASSTLTGSNTEAFF
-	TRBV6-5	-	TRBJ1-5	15	TGTGCCAGCAGGATACAAGTCATGGGCAATCAGCCCCAGCATTTT	CASRIQVMGNQPQHF
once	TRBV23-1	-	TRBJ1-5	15	TGCGCCAGCAAAGGCTTGTTTCTAGGCGATCAGCCCCAGCATTTT	CASKGLFLGDQPQHF
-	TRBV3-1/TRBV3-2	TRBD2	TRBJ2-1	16	TGTGCCAGCAGCCCCTTAGCGCGGGGGGGCGTAAATGAGCAGTTCTTC	CASSPLARGGVNEQFF
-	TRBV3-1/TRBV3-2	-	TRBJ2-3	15	TGTGCCAGCAGCCCGAGACTAGGAGGCACAGATACGCAGTATTTT	CASSPRLGGTDTQYF
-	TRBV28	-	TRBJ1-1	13	TGTGCCAGCAGTTTCCGGAGGAACACTGAAGCTTTCTTT	CASSFRRNTEAFF
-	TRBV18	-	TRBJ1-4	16	TGTGCCAGCTCACCCCGACAGGATACAACTAATGAAAAACTGTTTTTT	CASSPRQDTTNEKLFF